This T cell receptor beta chain was retrieved from a study of shared T cell receptors in the human thymus. Assay used: immunoSEQ multiplex PCR; TCRdb lists only in-frame clones, some missing. Altogether approximately 760,000 clones are present, 70% to 90% being singletons, with the ten largest covering around 0.0094%. These same data were also listed under a study on human thymus T cells. According to that study: Related work found strong thymic repertoire overlap between unrelated individuals.

This clonotype originated in a girl under two years old with a congenital heart defect. Sequencing input: thymocytes.

As DNA, the CDR3 is TGTGCCAGCAGCCAAGATAGGCAGGGAACCACTGAAGCTTTCTTT. Amino acid sequence: CASSQDRQGTTEAFF. This chain joins TRBV4-2 and TRBJ1-1; a possible D gene is TRBD1 (5 bases). V was pared by 0 bases and J by 4 bases, with 12 bases between. The CDR3 loop spans 15 amino acids. Germline CDR1 and CDR2: LGHNA and YNFKEQ.